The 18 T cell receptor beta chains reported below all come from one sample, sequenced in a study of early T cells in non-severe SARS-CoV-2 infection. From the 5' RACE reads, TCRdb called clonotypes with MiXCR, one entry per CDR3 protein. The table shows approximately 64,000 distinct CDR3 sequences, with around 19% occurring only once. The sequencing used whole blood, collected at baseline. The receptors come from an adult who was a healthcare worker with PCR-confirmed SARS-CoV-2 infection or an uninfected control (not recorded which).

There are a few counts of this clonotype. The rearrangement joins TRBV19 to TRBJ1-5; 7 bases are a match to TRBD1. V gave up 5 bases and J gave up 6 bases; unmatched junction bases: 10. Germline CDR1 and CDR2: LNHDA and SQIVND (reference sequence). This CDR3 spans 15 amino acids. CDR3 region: CASSLGQMGVQPQHF. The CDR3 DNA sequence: TGTGCCAGTAGTCTGGGACAGATGGGCGTTCAGCCCCAGCATTTT.

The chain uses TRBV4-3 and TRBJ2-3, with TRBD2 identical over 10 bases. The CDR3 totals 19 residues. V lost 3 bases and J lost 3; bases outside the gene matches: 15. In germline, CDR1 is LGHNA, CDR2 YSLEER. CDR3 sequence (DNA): TGCGCCAGCAGCCAGAGGGCCCAACTAGCGGGACCTGCGACAGATACGCAGTATTTT. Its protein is CASSQRAQLAGPATDTQYF.

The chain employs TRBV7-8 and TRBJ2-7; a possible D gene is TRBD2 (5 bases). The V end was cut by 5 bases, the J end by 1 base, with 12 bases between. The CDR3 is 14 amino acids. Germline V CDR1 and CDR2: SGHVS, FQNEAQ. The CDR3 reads CASSTLAVSYEQYF. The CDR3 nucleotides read TGTGCCAGCAGCACCCTAGCTGTTTCCTACGAGCAGTACTTC.

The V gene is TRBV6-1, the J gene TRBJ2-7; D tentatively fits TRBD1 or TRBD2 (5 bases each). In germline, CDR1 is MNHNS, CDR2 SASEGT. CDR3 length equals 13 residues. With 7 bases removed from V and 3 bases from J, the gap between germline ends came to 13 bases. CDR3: CASTWGRDYEQYF. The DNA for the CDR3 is TGTGCCAGCACCTGGGGACGCGACTACGAGCAGTACTTC.

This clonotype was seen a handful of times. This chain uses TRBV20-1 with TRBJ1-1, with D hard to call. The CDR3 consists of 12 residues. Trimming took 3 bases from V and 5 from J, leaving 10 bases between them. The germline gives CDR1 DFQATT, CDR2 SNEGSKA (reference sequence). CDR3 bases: TGCAGTGCTAGCCCAGGAATGACTGAAGCTTTCTTT. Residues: CSASPGMTEAFF.

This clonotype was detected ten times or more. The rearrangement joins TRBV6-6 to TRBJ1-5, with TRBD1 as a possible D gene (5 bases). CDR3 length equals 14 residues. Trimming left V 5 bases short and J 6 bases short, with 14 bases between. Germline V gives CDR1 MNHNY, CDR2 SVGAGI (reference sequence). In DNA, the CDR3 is TGTGCCAGCAGTCCCAGGGAAGCGGGTCAGCCCCAGCATTTT. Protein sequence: CASSPREAGQPQHF.

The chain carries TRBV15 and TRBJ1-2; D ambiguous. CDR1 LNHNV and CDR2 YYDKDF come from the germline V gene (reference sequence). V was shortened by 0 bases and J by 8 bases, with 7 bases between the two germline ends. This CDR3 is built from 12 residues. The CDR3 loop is CATSRDLRGYTF. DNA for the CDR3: TGTGCCACCAGCAGAGATCTCAGAGGCTACACCTTC.

CDR3 sequence reads: CATTTGDRPYEQYF. DNA of the CDR3: TGTGCCACCACAACCGGGGACCGACCCTACGAGCAGTACTTC. The chain employs TRBV7-8 and TRBJ2-7; D is possibly TRBD1 or TRBD2 (5 bases each). The CDR3 has 14 residues. Germline V gene sequence: CDR1 SGHVS, CDR2 FQNEAQ. V lost 10 bases and J lost 2, with 18 bases in between.

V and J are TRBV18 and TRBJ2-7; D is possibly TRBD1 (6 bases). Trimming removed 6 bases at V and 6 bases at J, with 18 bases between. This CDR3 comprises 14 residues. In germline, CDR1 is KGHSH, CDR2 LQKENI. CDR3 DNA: TGTGCCAGCTCGACAAACAGCGAAGGGGGCGAGCAGTACTTC. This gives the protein CASSTNSEGGEQYF.

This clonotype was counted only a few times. DNA for the CDR3: TGCGCCAGCAGCTTGGCCGACACAGGGGGAGAGACCCAGTACTTC. This codes for CASSLADTGGETQYF. The rearrangement links TRBV5-1 to TRBJ2-5, with 8 bases matching TRBD1. Germline CDR1 SGHRS, CDR2 YFSETQ. CDR3 length: 15 residues. V was pared by 0 bases and J by 4 bases, with 5 bases of the junction left unmatched.

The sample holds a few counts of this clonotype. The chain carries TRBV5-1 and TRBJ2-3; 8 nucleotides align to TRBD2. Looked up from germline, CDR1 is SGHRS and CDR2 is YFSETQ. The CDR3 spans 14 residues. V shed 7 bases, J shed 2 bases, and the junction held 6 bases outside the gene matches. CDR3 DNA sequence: TGCGCCAGCGGCACTAGCGGATCCACAGATACGCAGTATTTT. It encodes CASGTSGSTDTQYF.

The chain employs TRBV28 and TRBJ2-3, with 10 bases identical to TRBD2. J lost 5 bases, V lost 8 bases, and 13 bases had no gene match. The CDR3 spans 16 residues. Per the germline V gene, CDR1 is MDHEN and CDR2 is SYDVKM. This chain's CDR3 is CASGSASGGLIDTQYF. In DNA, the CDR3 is TGTGCCAGCGGAAGCGCTAGCGGGGGCCTTATAGATACGCAGTATTTT.

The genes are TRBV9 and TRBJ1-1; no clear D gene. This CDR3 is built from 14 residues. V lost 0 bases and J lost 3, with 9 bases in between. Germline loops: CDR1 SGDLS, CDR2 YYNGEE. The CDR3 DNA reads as TGTGCCAGCAGCGTAGCACAGCTGGACACTGAAGCTTTCTTT. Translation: CASSVAQLDTEAFF.

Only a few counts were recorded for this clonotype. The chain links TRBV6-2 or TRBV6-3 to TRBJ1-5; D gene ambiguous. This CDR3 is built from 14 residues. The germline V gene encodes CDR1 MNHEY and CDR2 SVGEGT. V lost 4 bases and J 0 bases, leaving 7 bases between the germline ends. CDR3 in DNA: TGTGCCAGCAGTTTGCAGAATAGCAATCAGCCCCAGCATTTT. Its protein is CASSLQNSNQPQHF.

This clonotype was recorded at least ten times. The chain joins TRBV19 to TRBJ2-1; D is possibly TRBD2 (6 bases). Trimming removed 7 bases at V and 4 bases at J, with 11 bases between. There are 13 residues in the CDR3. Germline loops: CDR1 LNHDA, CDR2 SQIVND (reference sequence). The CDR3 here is CASNPGGYNEQFF. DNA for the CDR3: TGTGCCAGTAATCCTGGGGGGTACAATGAGCAGTTCTTC.

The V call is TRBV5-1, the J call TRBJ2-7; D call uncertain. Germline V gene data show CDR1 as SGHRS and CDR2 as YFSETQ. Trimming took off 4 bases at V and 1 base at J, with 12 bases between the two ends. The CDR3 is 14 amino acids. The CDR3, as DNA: TGCGCCAGCAGCCCGCGGACCCCTTCCTACGAGCAGTACTTC. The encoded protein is CASSPRTPSYEQYF. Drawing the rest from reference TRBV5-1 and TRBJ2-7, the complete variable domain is KAGVTQTPRYLIKTRGQQVTLSCSPISGHRSVSWYQQTPGQGLQFLFEYFSETQRNKGNFPGRFSGRQFSNSRSEMNVSTLELGDSALYLCASSPRTPSYEQYFGPGTRLTVT.

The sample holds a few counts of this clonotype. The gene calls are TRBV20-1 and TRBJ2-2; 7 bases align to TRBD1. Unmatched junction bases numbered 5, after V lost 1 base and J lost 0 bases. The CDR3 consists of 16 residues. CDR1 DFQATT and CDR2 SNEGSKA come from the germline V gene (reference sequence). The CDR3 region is CSARVGQTSNTGELFF. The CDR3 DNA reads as TGCAGTGCTAGAGTGGGACAGACGTCGAACACCGGGGAGCTGTTTTTT.

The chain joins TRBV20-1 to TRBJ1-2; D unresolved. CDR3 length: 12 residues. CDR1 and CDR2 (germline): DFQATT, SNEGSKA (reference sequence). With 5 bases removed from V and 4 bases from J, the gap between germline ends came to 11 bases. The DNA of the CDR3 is TGCAGTGCTGATGGCCAGGCCTATGGCTACACCTTC. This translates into CSADGQAYGYTF.